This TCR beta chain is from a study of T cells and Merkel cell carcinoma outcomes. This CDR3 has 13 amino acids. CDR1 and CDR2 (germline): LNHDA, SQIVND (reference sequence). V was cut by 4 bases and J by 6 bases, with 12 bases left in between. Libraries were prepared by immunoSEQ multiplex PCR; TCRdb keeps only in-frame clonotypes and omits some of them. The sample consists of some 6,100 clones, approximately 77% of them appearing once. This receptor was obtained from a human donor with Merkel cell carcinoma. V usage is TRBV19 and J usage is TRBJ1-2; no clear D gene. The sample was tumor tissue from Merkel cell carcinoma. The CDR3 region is CASSRRVRDGYTF. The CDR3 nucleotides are TGTGCCAGTAGTAGGAGGGTGAGGGATGGCTACACCTTC. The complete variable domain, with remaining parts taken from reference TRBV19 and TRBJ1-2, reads DGGITQSPKYLFRKEGQNVTLSCEQNLNHDAMYWYRQDPGQGLRLIYYSQIVNDFQKGDIAEGYSVSREKKESFPLTVTSAQKNPTAFYLCASSRRVRDGYTFGSGTRLTVV.